This TCR beta chain was recovered during a study of blood T cell repertoires in COVID-19. Overall study: From T cells, B-cell-depleted T cells, or PBMCs came the material, which was cDNA or gDNA.

This CDR3 has 15 amino acids. V shed 2 bases and J shed 5 bases, with 15 bases lying between them. Germline lookup yields CDR1 MDHEN and CDR2 SYDVKM. Profiling relied on immunoSEQ multiplex PCR, and the TCRdb table lists in-frame clones only, not all of them. Found here are about 82,000 clones, approximately 80% of them singletons; the top ten hold over 15%. The V call is TRBV28, the J call TRBJ1-1, with D maybe TRBD1 (6 bases). The sample taken for sequencing was peripheral blood. This clonotype originated in a man at least 80 years old with active or convalescent COVID-19. The DNA of the CDR3 is TGTGCCAGCAGTTTAGTCGGGGGGCCGAATACTGAAGCTTTCTTT. Encoded protein: CASSLVGGPNTEAFF.